The next 18 T cell receptor beta chains were all read from a single sample in a study of graft-versus-host responses after intestinal transplantation. These TCRs are of unknown antigen specificity. Clones were sequenced by immunoSEQ multiplex PCR, and TCRdb holds only the in-frame ones, with some missing. The sample shows roughly 98,000 clones, just under 95% of them seen only once. Sequenced material: unstimulated CD8+ T cells sorted from spleen or lymph node cells, taken before transplant. Every receptor here comes from a human donor who was the organ donor for an intestinal transplant.

The V gene is TRBV2, the J gene TRBJ2-5; maybe TRBD2 (5 bases). The V end was cut by 4 bases, the J end by 5 bases, with 17 bases between. From germline, CDR1 is SNHLY and CDR2 FYNNEI. The CDR3 extends over 15 amino acids. This CDR3 reads CASSGGQEDQETQYF. CDR3 nucleotides: TGTGCCAGCAGTGGCGGGCAGGAGGATCAGGAGACCCAGTACTTC.

The chain uses TRBV5-4 and TRBJ2-7, with TRBD1 matching 8 bases. V gave up 0 bases and J gave up 3 bases; unmatched junction bases: 2. The length of the CDR3 is 14 residues. Germline values: CDR1 SGHNT, CDR2 YYREEE (reference sequence). The CDR3 loop is CASSLGGQDYEQYF. CDR3 DNA sequence: TGTGCCAGCAGCTTGGGGGGACAGGACTACGAGCAGTACTTC. Full variable domain (rest looked up from reference TRBV5-4 and TRBJ2-7): ETGVTQSPTHLIKTRGQQVTLRCSSQSGHNTVSWYQQALGQGPQFIFQYYREEENGRGNFPPRFSGLQFPNYSSELNVNALELDDSALYLCASSLGGQDYEQYFGPGTRLTVT.

The chain employs TRBV27 and TRBJ2-1, with TRBD2 as a possible D gene (6 bases). The CDR3 spans 14 residues. Germline V gives CDR1 MNHEY, CDR2 SMNVEV (reference sequence). V lost 8 bases and J 9 bases, leaving 20 bases between the germline ends. The DNA for the CDR3 is TGTGCCAGCGGAAGCGGGTCCTCCCCCGGTGAGCAGTTCTTC. It specifies CASGSGSSPGEQFF.

This clone has a single count. The chain uses TRBV4-3 and TRBJ1-1; D may be TRBD1 (5 bases). Germline V gives CDR1 LGHNA, CDR2 YSLEER. The CDR3 loop spans 15 amino acids. V gave up 5 bases and J gave up 3 bases, with 16 bases separating them. The CDR3 bases are TGCGCCAGCAGCTACCATGACGGGACTTACACTGAAGCTTTCTTT. Its protein is CASSYHDGTYTEAFF.

V and J are TRBV15 and TRBJ1-4; D gene uncertain. Germline CDR1 reads LNHNV; CDR2 reads YYDKDF (reference sequence). V dropped 6 bases and J dropped 3 bases, with 14 bases sitting between them. This CDR3 has 15 residues. In DNA, the CDR3 is TGTGCCACCAGTACCGTTGGGAGCGCTAATGAAAAACTGTTTTTT. Residues: CATSTVGSANEKLFF.

The rearrangement joins TRBV13 to TRBJ1-1; a weak D match, TRBD1 (5 bases). This CDR3 has 15 amino acids. Trimming cost V 5 bases and J 3 bases, with 16 bases left between them. Germline lookup yields CDR1 PRHDT and CDR2 FYEKMQ (reference sequence). The CDR3 spells CASSPRGGSYTEAFF. The CDR3 nucleotides read TGTGCCAGCAGCCCGCGGGGGGGAAGCTACACTGAAGCTTTCTTT. The full variable domain, with the rest looked up from reference TRBV13 and TRBJ1-1, is AAGVIQSPRHLIKEKRETATLKCYPIPRHDTVYWYQQGPGQDPQFLISFYEKMQSDKGSIPDRFSAQQFSDYHSELNMSSLELGDSALYFCASSPRGGSYTEAFFGQGTRLTVV.

This rearrangement joins TRBV5-4 to TRBJ1-6; tentatively, D is TRBD1 (6 bases). The germline V gene has CDR1 SGHNT and CDR2 YYREEE (reference sequence). Trimming removed 4 bases from V and 7 bases from J, with 15 bases in between. The length of the CDR3 is 15 residues. The CDR3 region is CASSLTGLGNSPLHF. Written as DNA, the CDR3 is TGTGCCAGCAGCCTTACAGGGCTAGGCAATTCACCCCTCCACTTT.

The gene calls are TRBV29-1 and TRBJ2-3; no clear D. V was trimmed by 4 bases and J by 6 bases, leaving 11 bases between them. This CDR3 has 12 residues. The germline CDR1 and CDR2 sequences are SQVTM and ANQGSEA. The CDR3 protein is CSVGSAGDTQYF. CDR3 DNA sequence: TGCAGCGTTGGCTCGGCCGGGGATACGCAGTATTTT.

V gene TRBV27 combines with J gene TRBJ1-1; TRBD1 matches 7 bases. Germline CDR1 and CDR2: MNHEY and SMNVEV (reference sequence). The CDR3 extends over 14 amino acids. V was clipped by 3 bases and J by 11 bases; unmatched bases: 12. In nucleotides, the CDR3 is TGTGCCAGCAGTTTGTCCAGAAGGGACAGCGTGGCTTTCTTT. This codes for CASSLSRRDSVAFF.

The chain couples TRBV29-1 to TRBJ2-1, with 11 bases lining up with TRBD2. Germline V lookup: CDR1 SQVTM, CDR2 ANQGSEA. This CDR3 comprises 16 residues. The V and J ends lost 7 bases and 4 bases, in that order; junction bases with no gene match: 12. The CDR3 DNA reads as TGCAGCGCCGCCCCACTAGCGGGAGCGTCGTACAATGAGCAGTTCTTC. It is translated as CSAAPLAGASYNEQFF.

This chain links TRBV19 with TRBJ1-1, with D tentatively TRBD1 (5 bases). Germline V gene sequence: CDR1 LNHDA, CDR2 SQIVND (reference sequence). The CDR3 extends over 13 amino acids. V lost 7 bases and J lost 1, with 10 bases in between. In DNA form, the CDR3 reads TGTGCCAGTAAGGCAGGGAAGAACACTGAAGCTTTCTTT. This gives the protein CASKAGKNTEAFF.

V usage is TRBV27 and J usage is TRBJ2-1; 8 bases map to TRBD2. V gave up 5 bases and J gave up 1 base; unmatched junction bases: 7. CDR3 length equals 16 residues. The V gene's germline CDR1 is MNHEY and CDR2 SMNVEV (reference sequence). The CDR3 DNA reads TGTGCCAGCAGTGGGAGCGGGAGTCCGTCCTACAATGAGCAGTTCTTC. Protein: CASSGSGSPSYNEQFF.

V is TRBV28 and J is TRBJ2-2; weak D call: TRBD2 (5 bases). V shed 11 bases and J shed 3 bases, with 7 bases lying between them. This CDR3 spans 11 amino acids. The germline V gene encodes CDR1 MDHEN and CDR2 SYDVKM. Written as DNA, the CDR3 is TGTGCCGGAGGATACACCGGGGAGCTGTTTTTT. This sequence encodes CAGGYTGELFF. Based on the CDR3 plus reference TRBV28 and TRBJ2-2, the full variable domain is DVKVTQSSRYLVKRTGEKVFLECVQDMDHENMFWYRQDPGLGLRLIYFSYDVKMKEKGDIPEGYSVSREKKERFSLILESASTNQTSMYLCAGGYTGELFFGEGSRLTVL.

The genes are TRBV4-3 and TRBJ2-2, with D possibly matching TRBD1 (6 bases). V shed 3 bases and J shed 0 bases, with 14 bases lying between them. This CDR3 has 17 amino acids. Germline CDR1 and CDR2: LGHNA and YSLEER. The chain's CDR3 is CASSHALGTTNTGELFF. The CDR3 coding sequence is TGCGCCAGCAGCCACGCTCTCGGGACAACGAACACCGGGGAGCTGTTTTTT.

The CDR3 is CASSMGQGVTF. CDR3 sequence (DNA): TGTGCCAGTAGTATGGGACAGGGAGTAACCTTC. The chain uses TRBV19 and TRBJ1-2, with 9 bases that match TRBD1. The length of the CDR3 is 11 residues. Trimming cost V 3 bases and J 14 bases; bases outside gene matches: 4. Germline-derived CDR1 and CDR2 are LNHDA and SQIVND (reference sequence).

The gene calls are TRBV12-5 and TRBJ2-7, with TRBD1 as a possible D gene (6 bases). This CDR3 is 15 amino acids long. Germline assignment: CDR1 LGHNT and CDR2 FRNRAP. V lost 4 bases to trimming and J lost 4 bases, with 17 bases between them. The chain's CDR3 is CASGSGTKVGYEQYF. CDR3 coding DNA: TGTGCTAGTGGTTCCGGGACAAAGGTGGGATACGAGCAGTACTTC.

This clone was recorded only once. CDR3: CASSDPPGGSSTDTQYF. The CDR3 nucleotides read TGTGCCAGCAGCGACCCACCAGGGGGGTCTAGCACAGATACGCAGTATTTT. The gene calls are TRBV5-6 and TRBJ2-3; tentative D call: TRBD1 (7 bases). Trimming took off 4 bases at V and 0 bases at J, with 18 bases between the two ends. Germline CDR1 and CDR2: SGHDT and YYEEEE. The CDR3 is 17 residues long.

Comment on this clone: A junction end diverges from the germline sequence, so it may reflect a read error. CDR3: CASSLSRSDFQETQYF. CDR3 sequence (DNA): TGTGCTAGCAGCTTATCTCGAAGCGACTTCCAAGAGACCCAGTACTTC. The chain joins TRBV7-7 to TRBJ2-5; D gene uncertain. This CDR3 comprises 16 residues. Germline lookup yields CDR1 SSHAT and CDR2 FNYEAQ (reference sequence).